This TCR beta chain was sequenced for a study of a mutant IDH1 vaccine in newly diagnosed glioma. About the study: Of the patients given treatment, roughly 60% were male and about 38% were female, and a mean age of around 38 years was recorded.

The time point here: week 35, safety follow-up. Vaccination comprised doses that each held 300 ug of mutant IDH1 20-mer peptide, plus topical imiquimod. Concerning this clone itself: Its antigen is not known.

Only in-frame clones appear in the TCRdb table, and some are missing; sequencing was by immunoSEQ multiplex PCR. The sample gives tens of thousands of clones, around 86% of which show up once; about 4.5% is in the top ten. Trimming pared 6 bases from V and 11 bases from J, leaving 19 bases between. Germline V gene lookup returns CDR1 WSHSY and CDR2 SAAADI. The CDR3 sequence is 13 residues long. The sequence was obtained from a woman aged 40 to 50 with glioma. Some clones in this sample may be carry-over from other donors' samples. The material sequenced was PBMCs, taken from a glioma patient whose treatment included an IDH1 peptide vaccine. The chain combines TRBV10-2 with TRBJ1-1; D is possibly TRBD1 (6 bases). The CDR3, as DNA: TGCGCCAGCAGGAGGGATCAGGGGCAGGGGGCTTTCTTT. Residues: CASRRDQGQGAFF.